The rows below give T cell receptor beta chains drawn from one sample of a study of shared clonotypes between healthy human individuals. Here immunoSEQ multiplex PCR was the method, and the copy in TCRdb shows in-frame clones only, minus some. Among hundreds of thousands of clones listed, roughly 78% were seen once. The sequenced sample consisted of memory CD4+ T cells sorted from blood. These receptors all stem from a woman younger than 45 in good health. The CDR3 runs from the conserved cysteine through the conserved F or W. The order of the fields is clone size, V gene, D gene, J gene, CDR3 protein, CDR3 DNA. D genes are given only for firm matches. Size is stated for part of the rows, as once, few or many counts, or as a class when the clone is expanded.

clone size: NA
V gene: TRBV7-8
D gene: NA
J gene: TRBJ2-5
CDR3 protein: CASSPRHGTLGETQYF
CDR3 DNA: TGTGCCAGCAGCCCACGACATGGTACCTTAGGGGAGACCCAGTACTTC

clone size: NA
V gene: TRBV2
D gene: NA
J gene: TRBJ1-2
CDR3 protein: CASSGRRRGYTF
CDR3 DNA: TGTGCCAGCAGTGGGAGGCGGCGTGGCTACACCTTC

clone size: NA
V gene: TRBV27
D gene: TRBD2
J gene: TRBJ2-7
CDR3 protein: CASSGSGLAKYEQYF
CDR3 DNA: TGTGCCAGCAGTGGCTCGGGACTAGCTAAGTACGAGCAGTACTTC

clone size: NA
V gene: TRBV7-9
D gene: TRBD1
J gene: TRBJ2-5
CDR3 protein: CASSTNQGQKETQYF
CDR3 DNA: TGTGCCAGCAGCACCAACCAGGGACAGAAAGAGACCCAGTACTTC

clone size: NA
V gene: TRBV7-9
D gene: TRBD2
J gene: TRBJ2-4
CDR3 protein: CASSLGSGRALGKNIQYF
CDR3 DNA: TGTGCCAGCAGCTTAGGTAGCGGGAGGGCCCTTGGCAAAAACATTCAGTACTTC

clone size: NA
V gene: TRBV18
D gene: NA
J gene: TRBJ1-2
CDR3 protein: CASSPLRESYGYTF
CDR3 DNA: TGTGCCAGCTCACCTCTCAGGGAGTCCTATGGCTACACCTTC

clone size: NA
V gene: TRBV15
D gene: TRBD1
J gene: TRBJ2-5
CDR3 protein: CATSREAGQGLETQYF
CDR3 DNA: TGTGCCACCAGCAGAGAGGCGGGACAGGGCCTAGAGACCCAGTACTTC

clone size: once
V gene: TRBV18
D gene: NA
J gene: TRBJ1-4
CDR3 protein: CASSPGGPTNEKLFF
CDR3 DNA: TGTGCCAGCTCACCCGGGGGTCCAACTAATGAAAAACTGTTTTTT

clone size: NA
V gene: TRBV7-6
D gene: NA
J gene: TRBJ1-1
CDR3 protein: CASSLAEDSEAFF
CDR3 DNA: TGTGCCAGCAGCTTAGCGGAGGACAGTGAAGCTTTCTTT

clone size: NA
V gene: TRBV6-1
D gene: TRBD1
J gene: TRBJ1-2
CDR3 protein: CASSEGRDSFYGYTF
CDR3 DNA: TGTGCCAGCAGTGAAGGCCGGGACAGCTTCTATGGCTACACCTTC

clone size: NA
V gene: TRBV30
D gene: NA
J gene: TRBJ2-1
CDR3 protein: CAWSVLGDEQFF
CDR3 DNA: TGTGCCTGGAGTGTACTTGGTGATGAGCAGTTCTTC

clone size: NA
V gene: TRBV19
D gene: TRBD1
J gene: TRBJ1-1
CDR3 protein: CASSRDRGQVHTEAFF
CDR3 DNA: TGTGCCAGTAGTCGGGACAGGGGGCAGGTTCATACTGAAGCTTTCTTT

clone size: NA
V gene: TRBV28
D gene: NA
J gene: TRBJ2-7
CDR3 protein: CASSLGGLGEQYF
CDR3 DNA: TGTGCCAGCAGCCTCGGGGGGCTGGGCGAGCAGTACTTC

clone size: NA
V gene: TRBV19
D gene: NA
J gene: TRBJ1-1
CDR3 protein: CASRRWDGVGGTEAFF
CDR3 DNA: TGTGCCAGTAGGAGATGGGACGGGGTCGGGGGCACTGAAGCTTTCTTT

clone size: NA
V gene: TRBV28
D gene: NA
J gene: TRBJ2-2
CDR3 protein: CASKEDTGELFF
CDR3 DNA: TGTGCCAGCAAGGAAGACACCGGGGAGCTGTTTTTT

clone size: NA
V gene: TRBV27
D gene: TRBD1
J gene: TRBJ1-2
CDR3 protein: CASSSTGDNTF
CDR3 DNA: TGTGCCAGCAGTTCGACAGGGGATAACACCTTC

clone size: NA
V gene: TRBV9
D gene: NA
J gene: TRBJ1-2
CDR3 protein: CASSVGRGDYGYTF
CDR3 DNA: TGTGCCAGCAGCGTAGGAAGGGGGGACTATGGCTACACCTTC

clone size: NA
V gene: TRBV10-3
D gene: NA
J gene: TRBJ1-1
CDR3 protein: CAISEFGTEAFF
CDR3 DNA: TGTGCCATCAGTGAATTCGGGACTGAAGCTTTCTTT

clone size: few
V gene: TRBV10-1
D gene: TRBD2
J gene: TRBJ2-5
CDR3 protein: CASSESRASGSGETQYF
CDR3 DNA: TGCGCCAGCAGTGAGTCGAGAGCTAGCGGGAGCGGGGAGACCCAGTACTTC

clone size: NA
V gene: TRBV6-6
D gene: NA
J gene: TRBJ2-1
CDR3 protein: CASSYRAPEQFF
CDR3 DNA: TGTGCCAGCAGTTACCGAGCGCCTGAGCAGTTCTTC

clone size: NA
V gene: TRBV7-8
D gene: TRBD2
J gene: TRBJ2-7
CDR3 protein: CASSSGLTYEQYF
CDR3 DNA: TGTGCCAGCAGCTCGGGACTAACCTACGAGCAGTACTTC

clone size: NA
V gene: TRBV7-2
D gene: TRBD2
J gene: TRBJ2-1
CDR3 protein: CASRHVSGRADEQFF
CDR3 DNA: TGTGCCAGCAGACACGTGAGCGGGAGGGCCGATGAGCAGTTCTTC

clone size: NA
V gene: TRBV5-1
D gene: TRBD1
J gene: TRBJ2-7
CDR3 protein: CASSRQGAASDEQYF
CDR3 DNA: TGCGCCAGCAGCCGCCAGGGGGCGGCCTCGGACGAGCAGTACTTC

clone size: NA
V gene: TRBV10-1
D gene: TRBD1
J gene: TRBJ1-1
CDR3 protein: CASSAGTVNTEAFF
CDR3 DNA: TGCGCCAGCAGTGCCGGGACAGTGAACACTGAAGCTTTCTTT

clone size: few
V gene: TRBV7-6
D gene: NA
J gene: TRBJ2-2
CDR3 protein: CASSLVGGSTGELFF
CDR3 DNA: TGTGCCAGCAGCTTAGTAGGGGGGTCCACCGGGGAGCTGTTTTTT

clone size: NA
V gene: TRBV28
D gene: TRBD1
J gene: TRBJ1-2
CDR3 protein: CASVTGEVNYGYTF
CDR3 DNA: TGTGCCAGCGTTACAGGGGAAGTTAACTATGGCTACACCTTC

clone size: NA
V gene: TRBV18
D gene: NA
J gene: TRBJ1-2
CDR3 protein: CASSPLAAGWLRGEDYGYTF
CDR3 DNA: TGTGCCAGCTCACCCCTCGCAGCAGGGTGGTTGCGGGGGGAAGACTATGGCTACACCTTC

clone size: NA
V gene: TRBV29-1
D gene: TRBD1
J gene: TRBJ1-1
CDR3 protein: CSVRDRGWNTEAFF
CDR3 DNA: TGCAGCGTCCGGGACAGGGGTTGGAACACTGAAGCTTTCTTT